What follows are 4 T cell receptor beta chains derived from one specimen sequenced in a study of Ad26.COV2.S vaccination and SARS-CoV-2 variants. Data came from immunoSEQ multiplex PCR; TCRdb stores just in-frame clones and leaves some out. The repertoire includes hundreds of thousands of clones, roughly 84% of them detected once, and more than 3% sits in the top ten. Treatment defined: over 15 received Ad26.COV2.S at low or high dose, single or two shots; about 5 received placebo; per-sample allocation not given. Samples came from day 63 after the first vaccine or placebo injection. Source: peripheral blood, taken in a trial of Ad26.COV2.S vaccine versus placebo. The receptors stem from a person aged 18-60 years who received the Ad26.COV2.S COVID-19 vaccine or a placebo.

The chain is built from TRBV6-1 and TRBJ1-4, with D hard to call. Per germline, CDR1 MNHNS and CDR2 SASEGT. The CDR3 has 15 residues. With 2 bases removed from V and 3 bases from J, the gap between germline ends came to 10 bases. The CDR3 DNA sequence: TGTGCCAGCAGTGAACTGGGGATAGCTAATGAAAAACTGTTTTTT. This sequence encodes CASSELGIANEKLFF.

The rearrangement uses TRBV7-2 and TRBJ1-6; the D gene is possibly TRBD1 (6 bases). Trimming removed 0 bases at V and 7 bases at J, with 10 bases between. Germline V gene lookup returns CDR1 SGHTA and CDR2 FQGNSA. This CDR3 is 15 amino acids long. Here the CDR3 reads CASSLAQGPNSPLHF. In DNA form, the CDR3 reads TGTGCCAGCAGCTTAGCGCAGGGGCCAAATTCACCCCTCCACTTT.

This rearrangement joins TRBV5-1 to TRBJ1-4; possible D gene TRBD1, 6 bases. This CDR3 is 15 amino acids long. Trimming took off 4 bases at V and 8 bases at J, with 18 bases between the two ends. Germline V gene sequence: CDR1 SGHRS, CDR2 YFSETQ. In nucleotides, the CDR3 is TGCGCCAGCAGCCTAAATACAGGGCGTGAAGAAAAACTGTTTTTT. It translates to CASSLNTGREEKLFF.

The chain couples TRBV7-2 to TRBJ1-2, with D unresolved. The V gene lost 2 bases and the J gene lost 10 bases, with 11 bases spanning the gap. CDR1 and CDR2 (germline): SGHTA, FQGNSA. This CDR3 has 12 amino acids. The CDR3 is CASSLSGGVYTF. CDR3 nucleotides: TGTGCCAGCAGCTTATCGGGAGGAGTCTACACCTTC.